This T cell receptor (beta chain) was profiled in a study of graft-versus-host responses after intestinal transplantation. Study at large: Recipients across the board were started on anti-thymocyte globulin induction, then kept on tacrolimus and steroids for two to four years.

This clone was counted a single time. Its antigen is unidentified. Some clones are missing from TCRdb's copy, which holds only in-frame ones; the method was immunoSEQ multiplex PCR. The sample yields tens of thousands of clones, over 85% seen once. Overall study results and limits: Maximum circulating GvH clone levels tracked with early post-transplant HvG decreases. Where graft-donor T cell macrochimerism was present, patients had high graft-versus-host to host-versus-graft clonal ratios in allografts. Some GvH clones appeared in ileal mucosa or blood before recipient bone marrow.

Germline CDR1 reads WNHNN; CDR2 reads SYGVQD (reference sequence). The CDR3 totals 16 residues. The trim removed 8 bases at V and 4 bases at J, leaving 15 bases unmatched. The V gene is TRBV10-1, the J gene TRBJ2-7; TRBD1 matches at 9 bases. The source was unstimulated CD4+ T cells sorted from spleen or lymph node cells, collected before intestinal transplant. The sequence derives from a human donor who received an intestinal transplant. CDR3 in amino acids: CASFYRGHGRGYEQYF. CDR3 nucleotide sequence: TGCGCCAGCTTCTACAGGGGGCACGGGAGAGGTTACGAGCAGTACTTC.